This T cell receptor beta chain is drawn from a study of T cell responses to AZD1222 COVID-19 vaccine. This clone was seen a single time. Its cognate antigen is unknown. Sequencing used immunoSEQ multiplex PCR; TCRdb keeps in-frame clones, though not all of them. This sample carries about 140,000 clones, nearly 95% of them seen once, and the ten largest clones take 3.5% to 4.5%. Findings of the study overall: Repertoire collection took place solely once the T cell response had peaked. Baseline serostatus was positive in only six AZD1222 recipients.

The germline V and J ends were trimmed by 0 bases and 6 bases, with 12 bases remaining between them. Germline assignment: CDR1 MNHNS and CDR2 SASEGT. The CDR3 sequence is 15 residues long. Sample: peripheral blood, taken 28 days after the second AZD1222 dose. The receptor was derived from an adult who received the AZD1222 COVID-19 vaccine. This chain joins TRBV6-1 and TRBJ1-5; the D is unclear. The chain's CDR3 is CASSEALVVSQPQHF. CDR3 bases: TGTGCCAGCAGTGAAGCGCTAGTCGTTAGTCAGCCCCAGCATTTT.